The 18 T cell receptor beta chains in this list originate from one sample, sequenced in a study of T cells in Graves' hyperthyroidism and ophthalmopathy. RNA transcripts served as the template for amplifying TCR beta CDR3 regions. TCR CDR3 regions were first amplified by RT-PCR with HTBI primers. TCRdb redid the calling of the multiplex PCR reads with MiXCR, one entry per CDR3 protein. The table shows more than 300,000 distinct CDR3 sequences, with about a sixth occurring only once. The sample was blood. The source is a woman aged 25 to 45 with Graves' hyperthyroidism that later progressed to Graves' ophthalmopathy.

The rearrangement links TRBV10-3 to TRBJ1-5; 9 bases agree with TRBD1. Germline values: CDR1 ENHRY, CDR2 SYGVKD. V was clipped by 8 bases and J by 4 bases; unmatched bases: 21. This CDR3 region has 19 residues. The CDR3 spells CAIPPRDRVFAGPNQPQHF. The CDR3 coding sequence is TGTGCCATCCCCCCCCGGGACAGGGTATTTGCGGGACCGAATCAGCCCCAGCATTTT.

The table lists this clonotype with many counts. The chain carries TRBV12-3 or TRBV12-4 and TRBJ2-5; the D gene is possibly TRBD2 (6 bases). V was cut by 1 base and J by 1 base, with 7 bases left in between. This CDR3 has 14 amino acids. CDR3 protein: CASSLERAQETQYF. CDR3 sequence (DNA): TGTGCCAGCAGTTTAGAGCGGGCCCAAGAGACCCAGTACTTC.

Remarks on this clonotype: A much more abundant neighbour one base away suggests this may be a read error. This chain joins TRBV9 and TRBJ2-2; 10 nucleotides agree with TRBD2. J was trimmed by 4 bases and V by 0 bases; bases with no gene match: 6. Per the germline V gene, CDR1 is SGDLS and CDR2 is YYNGEE. This CDR3 has 17 residues. CDR3 coding DNA: TGTGCCAGCAGCGTAGCTTCTAGCGGGAGTTTCACCGGGGAGCTGTTTTTT. It yields the protein CASSVASSGSFTGELFF.

This clonotype was seen ten or more times. CDR3 coding DNA: TGTGCCAGCAGTGGGACTAGCGGGAGACTTTACGAGCAGTACTTC. It yields the protein CASSGTSGRLYEQYF. V and J are TRBV25-1 and TRBJ2-7; 13 positions agree with TRBD2. The trim removed 4 bases at V and 4 bases at J, leaving 4 bases unmatched. CDR3 size: 15 residues. CDR1 MGHDK and CDR2 SYGVNS come from the germline V gene.

The gene calls are TRBV19 and TRBJ1-4, with no clear D. Germline loops: CDR1 LNHDA, CDR2 SQIVND (reference sequence). There are 14 residues in the CDR3. With 7 bases removed from V and 5 bases from J, the gap between germline ends came to 14 bases. The CDR3 reads CASTGRAENEKLFF. The CDR3 bases are TGTGCCAGTACTGGTCGGGCGGAGAATGAAAAACTGTTTTTT.

The V and J genes are TRBV7-8 and TRBJ2-3, with 7 bases lining up with TRBD2. V trimming: 6 bases; J trimming: 4 bases; junction bases outside the gene matches: 10. The CDR3 extends over 15 amino acids. CDR1 is SGHVS and CDR2 is FQNEAQ in the germline V gene. CDR3 amino acids: CASRPTGGSADTQYF. CDR3 nucleotides: TGTGCCAGCAGGCCGACTGGCGGGAGCGCAGATACGCAGTATTTT.

This clonotype was counted at least ten times. The chain is built from TRBV27 and TRBJ1-4; TRBD1 aligns across 9 bases. V dropped 5 bases and J dropped 7; count of bases not matched to a gene: 8. The CDR3 extends over 15 amino acids. Per the germline V gene, CDR1 is MNHEY and CDR2 is SMNVEV (reference sequence). The CDR3 protein is CASSPYTGGGEKLFF. The CDR3 DNA is TGTGCCAGCAGTCCCTACACAGGGGGCGGTGAAAAACTGTTTTTT.

The J gene is TRBJ2-7, the V gene TRBV9; D unclear. CDR3 size: 14 residues. Germline CDR1 reads SGDLS; CDR2 reads YYNGEE. V dropped 4 bases and J dropped 2 bases, with 13 bases sitting between them. The CDR3 DNA follows: TGTGCCAGCAGCCCCCCGGTGTGGCCCTACGAGCAGTACTTC. Translated, it gives CASSPPVWPYEQYF.

This clonotype was seen repeatedly, ten times or more. The chain combines TRBV18 with TRBJ2-5, with D perhaps TRBD1 (6 bases). The CDR3 spans 13 residues. The germline V and J ends were trimmed by 4 bases and 6 bases, with 12 bases remaining between them. Per the germline V gene, CDR1 is KGHSH and CDR2 is LQKENI. The CDR3 bases are TGTGCCAGCTCACGACAGGACCCTCAGACCCAGTACTTC. Amino acid sequence: CASSRQDPQTQYF.

This clonotype was found a few times. The chain links TRBV18 to TRBJ1-1, with 8 bases identical to TRBD1. The J segment lost 8 bases and the V segment lost 2 bases, leaving 4 bases of the junction unmatched. Germline loops: CDR1 KGHSH, CDR2 LQKENI. CDR3 length: 13 residues. The CDR3 DNA reads as TGTGCCAGCTCACCATCTCGGACAGGGGAAGCTTTCTTT. Protein: CASSPSRTGEAFF.

This clonotype was counted many times. The chain links TRBV27 to TRBJ2-2; no clear D gene. Germline values: CDR1 MNHEY, CDR2 SMNVEV (reference sequence). V dropped 4 bases and J dropped 5 bases, with 14 bases sitting between them. The CDR3 loop spans 15 amino acids. CDR3 region: CASSSSVSRTGELFF. CDR3 nucleotide sequence: TGTGCCAGCAGTTCATCAGTCTCCAGAACCGGGGAGCTGTTTTTT.

This clonotype was picked up a small number of times. The chain links TRBV28 to TRBJ2-7; TRBD2 might be the D (5 bases). V was shortened by 5 bases and J by 12 bases, with 23 bases between the two germline ends. Germline loops: CDR1 MDHEN, CDR2 SYDVKM. The CDR3 is 14 residues long. The CDR3 protein is CASSAPSSPGLAYF. The CDR3 DNA follows: TGTGCCAGCAGTGCCCCCAGCTCCCCTGGGCTAGCGTACTTC.

The chain employs TRBV4-3 and TRBJ1-4; 7 positions agree with TRBD1. The germline gives CDR1 LGHNA, CDR2 YSLEER. The CDR3 loop spans 15 amino acids. V was pared by 4 bases and J by 2 bases, with 4 bases of the junction left unmatched. The CDR3 loop reads CASSPGQLTNEKLFF. CDR3 DNA: TGCGCCAGCAGCCCGGGACAGCTCACTAATGAAAAACTGTTTTTT.

This clonotype was recorded many times. The chain recombines TRBV28 with TRBJ2-4; D is unclear. The germline V gene encodes CDR1 MDHEN and CDR2 SYDVKM. This CDR3 contains 18 residues. Trimming shortened V by 2 bases and J by 0 bases, and 17 bases separated the two germline ends. The CDR3, as DNA: TGTGCCAGCAGTTTAAGCAGGTTAAGGTTAGGAGCCAAAAACATTCAGTACTTC. Its protein product is CASSLSRLRLGAKNIQYF. Full variable domain (remainder filled in from reference TRBV28 and TRBJ2-4): DVKVTQSSRYLVKRTGEKVFLECVQDMDHENMFWYRQDPGLGLRLIYFSYDVKMKEKGDIPEGYSVSREKKERFSLILESASTNQTSMYLCASSLSRLRLGAKNIQYFGAGTRLSVL.

The chain is built from TRBV28 and TRBJ1-1; D gene unclear. CDR3 length: 11 residues. V was cut by 4 bases and J by 10 bases, with 10 bases left in between. From germline, CDR1 is MDHEN and CDR2 SYDVKM. The CDR3 bases are TGTGCCAGCAGTTCTCTCATGGGAGCTTTCTTT. Translating it yields CASSSLMGAFF.

The chain recombines TRBV11-2 with TRBJ2-6; D is undetermined. Germline values: CDR1 SGHAT, CDR2 FQNNGV. CDR3 length equals 15 residues. Trimming pared 4 bases from V and 1 base from J, leaving 8 bases between. The CDR3 loop reads CASSWVDSGANVLTF. The CDR3 region has the DNA TGTGCCAGCAGCTGGGTAGATTCTGGGGCCAACGTCCTGACTTTC.

V is TRBV2 and J is TRBJ2-5; D might be TRBD2 (6 bases). CDR1 is SNHLY and CDR2 is FYNNEI in the germline V gene. Trimming removed 6 bases at V and 8 bases at J, with 22 bases between. CDR3 length: 15 amino acids. CDR3 residues: CASSRDSSGKGTQYF. The CDR3 bases are TGTGCCAGCAGCCGGGACTCCTCGGGTAAAGGAACCCAGTACTTC. The full variable domain, with the rest looked up from reference TRBV2 and TRBJ2-5, is EPEVTQTPSHQVTQMGQEVILRCVPISNHLYFYWYRQILGQKVEFLVSFYNNEISEKSEIFDDQFSVERPDGSNFTLKIRSTKLEDSAMYFCASSRDSSGKGTQYFGPGTRLLVL.

This clonotype has ten or more counts. The J gene is TRBJ2-1, the V gene TRBV19; unclear D gene. The germline gives CDR1 LNHDA, CDR2 SQIVND (reference sequence). The CDR3 contains 15 residues. V was clipped by 10 bases and J by 3 bases, with 19 bases between them. The CDR3 region has the DNA TGTGCCACCTCCCTCTACAGCAATCACTACAATGAGCAGTTCTTC. This sequence encodes CATSLYSNHYNEQFF.